This T cell receptor (beta chain) was sequenced during a study of T-cell memory formation after mild COVID-19. Study results and caveats: The study detected some responding clones in pre-infection memory, suggesting cross-reactive memory joined.

This clonotype was seen a handful of times. Its antigen is undetermined. UMIs and sample barcodes were carried by the TCR alpha and TCR beta cDNA libraries that 5'RACE produced using constant-segment primers. Using its own MiXCR run on the 5' RACE reads, TCRdb lists one record per CDR3 protein. Of more than 250,000 distinct CDR3 sequences listed, around 17% are singletons. The CDR3 is 14 amino acids. Trimming took 0 bases from V and 2 from J, leaving 7 bases between them. CDR1 and CDR2 (germline): SGHVS, FNYEAQ. The sample taken for sequencing was PBMCs or a T cell subset sorted from them (not recorded which). The source is a man younger than 35 who had mild COVID-19 (a few samples of this study predate the infection). Cell type and time point are not known. The rearrangement joins TRBV7-6 to TRBJ2-5; D gene unclear. The CDR3 DNA reads TGTGCCAGCAGCTTAGCCCCAGATCAAGAGACCCAGTACTTC. Amino acids: CASSLAPDQETQYF.